The 9 T cell receptor beta chains given below trace back to one sample, sequenced in a study of human T cells and chemical hapten exposure. The sample's time point: patch test 1, 2 weeks after DPC sensitization. The treatment was: therapeutic diphenylcyclopropenone sensitization with weekly scalp DPC. TCRdb called the RACE reads again in MiXCR, with one record for every CDR3 protein. This sample yields 350,000 or so distinct CDR3 sequences, of which about 7% are seen a single time; around 8.2% belongs to the top ten. The sample in question was whole blood, obtained in connection with sensitization to the hapten diphenylcyclopropenone (DPC). Receptors were obtained from a young woman with alopecia areata. Some clones in this sample may be carry-over from other donors' samples.

This clonotype was counted a few times. The chain is built from TRBV7-2 and TRBJ1-2; a weak D match, TRBD1 (6 bases). Between the trimmed V and J ends, which lost 5 bases and 5 bases, there was a span of 15 bases. The CDR3 is made up of 14 amino acids. The germline V gene has CDR1 SGHTA and CDR2 FQGNSA. The CDR3 here is CASSQGTIPYGYTF. For the CDR3, the DNA is TGTGCCAGCAGCCAAGGGACAATTCCGTATGGCTACACCTTC.

The chain combines TRBV9 with TRBJ1-5, with TRBD1 as a possible D gene (5 bases). CDR1 and CDR2 (germline): SGDLS, YYNGEE. V was trimmed by 6 bases and J by 1 base, leaving 14 bases between them. This CDR3 comprises 15 residues. CDR3 coding DNA: TGTGCCAGCACCAAGGGACTGGGGAGCAATCAGCCCCAGCATTTT. This sequence encodes CASTKGLGSNQPQHF.

This chain links TRBV4-3 with TRBJ2-5, with TRBD2 matching 8 bases. V lost 4 bases and J lost 6; bases outside the gene matches: 7. Germline lookup yields CDR1 LGHNA and CDR2 YSLEER. CDR3 length: 14 amino acids. This chain's CDR3 is CASSPELADQTQYF. The CDR3 coding sequence is TGCGCCAGCAGCCCCGAACTAGCGGACCAGACCCAGTACTTC.

This clonotype was detected a few times. The rearrangement uses TRBV7-9 and TRBJ2-1; 13 nucleotides match TRBD2. V lost 4 bases to trimming and J lost 4 bases; unmatched junction nucleotides: 7. This CDR3 has 17 amino acids. Germline V lookup: CDR1 SEHNR, CDR2 FQNEAQ (reference sequence). CDR3 nucleotide sequence: TGTGCCAGCAGCTCCGGGACTAGCGGGGCCCAATACAATGAGCAGTTCTTC. Protein sequence: CASSSGTSGAQYNEQFF.

This clonotype was detected many times. The gene calls are TRBV5-1 and TRBJ2-5, with D unresolved. The CDR3 runs 12 residues. Trimming removed 5 bases at V and 1 base at J, with 6 bases between. The germline CDR1 and CDR2 sequences are SGHRS and YFSETQ. CDR3 residues: CASRTAQETQYF. For the CDR3, the DNA is TGCGCCAGCAGGACGGCCCAAGAGACCCAGTACTTC.

This clonotype has at least ten counts. The chain joins TRBV29-1 to TRBJ1-2; tentatively, D is TRBD1 (5 bases). Germline V gene lookup returns CDR1 SQVTM and CDR2 ANQGSEA. The length of the CDR3 is 10 residues. The CDR3 reads CSTRGNGYTF. For the CDR3, the DNA is TGCTCTACTAGGGGTAACGGCTACACCTTC.

Notes on this clonotype: This clone may be a read error of a much larger clone one base away. V and J are TRBV7-2 and TRBJ2-5; 10 bases are a match to TRBD2. Germline V gene lookup returns CDR1 SGHTA and CDR2 FQGNSA. V shed 10 bases and J 4 bases; nucleotides not matched to a gene: 9. The CDR3 consists of 14 residues. CDR3 region: CANTVAGGPETQYF. As DNA, the CDR3 is TGTGCCAACACCGTAGCGGGGGGCCCAGAGACCCAGTACTTC.

This clonotype was observed many times. DNA for the CDR3: TGTGCCAGCAAGAACAGGGGCGGCTCCTACAATGAGCAGTTCTTC. Its protein product is CASKNRGGSYNEQFF. The V and J genes are TRBV2 and TRBJ2-1; 7 bases fit TRBD1. This CDR3 comprises 15 residues. Germline V lookup: CDR1 SNHLY, CDR2 FYNNEI. V dropped 7 bases and J dropped 0; count of bases not matched to a gene: 6.

This clonotype was observed many times. V and J are TRBV6-5 and TRBJ1-1, with no clear D. The length of the CDR3 is 13 residues. Germline V gene sequence: CDR1 MNHEY, CDR2 SVGAGI. V was pared by 4 bases and J by 3 bases, with 9 bases between. The CDR3 DNA is TGTGCCAGCAGTTGGCAGTGGGACACTGAAGCTTTCTTT. Residues: CASSWQWDTEAFF.